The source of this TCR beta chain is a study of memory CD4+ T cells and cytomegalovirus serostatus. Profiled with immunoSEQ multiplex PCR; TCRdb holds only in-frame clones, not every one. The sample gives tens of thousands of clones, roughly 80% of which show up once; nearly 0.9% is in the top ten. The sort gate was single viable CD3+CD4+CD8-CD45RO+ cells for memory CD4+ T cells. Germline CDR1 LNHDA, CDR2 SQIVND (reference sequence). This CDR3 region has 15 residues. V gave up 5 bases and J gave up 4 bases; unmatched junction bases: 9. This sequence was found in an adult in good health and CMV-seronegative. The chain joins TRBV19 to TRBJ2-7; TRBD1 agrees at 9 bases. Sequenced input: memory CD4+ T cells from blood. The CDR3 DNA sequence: TGTGCCAGTAGTGGCGGGACAGGGAAGAGGTACGAGCAGTACTTC. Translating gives CASSGGTGKRYEQYF.